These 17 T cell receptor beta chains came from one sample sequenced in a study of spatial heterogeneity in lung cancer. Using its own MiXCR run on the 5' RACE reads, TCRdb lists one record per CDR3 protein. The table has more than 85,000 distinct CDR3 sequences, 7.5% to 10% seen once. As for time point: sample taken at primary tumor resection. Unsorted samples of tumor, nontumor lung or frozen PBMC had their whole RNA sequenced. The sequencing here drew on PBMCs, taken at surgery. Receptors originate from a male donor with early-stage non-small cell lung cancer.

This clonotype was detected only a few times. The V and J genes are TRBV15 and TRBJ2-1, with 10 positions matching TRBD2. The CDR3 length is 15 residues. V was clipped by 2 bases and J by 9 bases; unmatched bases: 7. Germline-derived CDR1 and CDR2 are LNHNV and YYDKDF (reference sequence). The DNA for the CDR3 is TGTGCCACCAGCAGATCCGGGACTAGCGCGAGTGAGCAGTTCTTC. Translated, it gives CATSRSGTSASEQFF.

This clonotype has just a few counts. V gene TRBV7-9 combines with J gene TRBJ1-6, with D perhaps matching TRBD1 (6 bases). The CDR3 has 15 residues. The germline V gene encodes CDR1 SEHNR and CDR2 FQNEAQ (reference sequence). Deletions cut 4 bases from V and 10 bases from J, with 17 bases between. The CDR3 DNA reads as TGTGCCAGCAGCTCCTCCGGGACACCGGGGTCACCCCTCCACTTT. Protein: CASSSSGTPGSPLHF.

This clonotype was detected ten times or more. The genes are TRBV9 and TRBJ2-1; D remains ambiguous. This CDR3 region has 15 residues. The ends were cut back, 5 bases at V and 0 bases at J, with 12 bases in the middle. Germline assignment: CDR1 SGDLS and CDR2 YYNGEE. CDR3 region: CASSARLSSYNEQFF. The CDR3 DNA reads TGTGCCAGCAGTGCCCGACTCAGCTCCTACAATGAGCAGTTCTTC.

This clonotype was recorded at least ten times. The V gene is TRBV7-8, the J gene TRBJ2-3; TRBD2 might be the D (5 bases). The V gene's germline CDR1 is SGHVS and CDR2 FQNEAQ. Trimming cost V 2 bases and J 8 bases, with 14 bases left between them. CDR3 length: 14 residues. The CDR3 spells CASSLPPLAGTQYF. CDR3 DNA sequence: TGTGCCAGCAGCTTACCTCCACTGGCGGGTACGCAGTATTTT.

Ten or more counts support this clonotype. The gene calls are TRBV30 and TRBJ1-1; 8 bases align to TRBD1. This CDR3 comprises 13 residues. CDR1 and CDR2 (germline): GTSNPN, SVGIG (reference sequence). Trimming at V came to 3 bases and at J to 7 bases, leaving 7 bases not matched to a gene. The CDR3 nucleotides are TGTGCCTGGAGCGCAGGGGGCGACCTTGAAGCTTTCTTT. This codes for CAWSAGGDLEAFF. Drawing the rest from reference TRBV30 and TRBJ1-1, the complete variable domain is SQTIHQWPATLVQPVGSPLSLECTVEGTSNPNLYWYRQAAGRGLQLLFYSVGIGQISSEVPQNLSASRPQDRQFILSSKKLLLSDSGFYLCAWSAGGDLEAFFGQGTRLTVV.

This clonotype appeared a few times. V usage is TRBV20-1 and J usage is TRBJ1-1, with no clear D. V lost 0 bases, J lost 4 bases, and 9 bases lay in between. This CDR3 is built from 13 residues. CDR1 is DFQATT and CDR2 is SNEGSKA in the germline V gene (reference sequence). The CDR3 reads CSARDPGSTEAFF. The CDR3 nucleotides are TGCAGTGCTAGAGATCCGGGGAGCACTGAAGCTTTCTTT.

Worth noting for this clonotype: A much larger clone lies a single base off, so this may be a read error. The CDR3 spells CTSSQGGLGNEQFF. CDR3 bases: TGTACCAGCAGCCAAGGGGGACTAGGAAATGAGCAGTTCTTC. This chain joins TRBV14 and TRBJ2-1; 8 bases match TRBD2. Germline V gene lookup returns CDR1 SGHDN and CDR2 FVKESK. This CDR3 contains 14 residues.

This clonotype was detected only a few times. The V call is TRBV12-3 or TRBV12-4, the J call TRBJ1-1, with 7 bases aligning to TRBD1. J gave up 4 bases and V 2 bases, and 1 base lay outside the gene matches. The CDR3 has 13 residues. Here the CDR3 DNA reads TGTGCCAGCAGTTTACAGGGGGGCACTGAAGCTTTCTTT. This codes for CASSLQGGTEAFF.

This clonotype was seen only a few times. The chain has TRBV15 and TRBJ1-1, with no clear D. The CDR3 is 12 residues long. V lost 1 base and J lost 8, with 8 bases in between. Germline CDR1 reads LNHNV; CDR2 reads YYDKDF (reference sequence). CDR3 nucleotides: TGTGCCACCAGCAGAGGGGAAAGGGAAGCTTTCTTT. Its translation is CATSRGEREAFF.

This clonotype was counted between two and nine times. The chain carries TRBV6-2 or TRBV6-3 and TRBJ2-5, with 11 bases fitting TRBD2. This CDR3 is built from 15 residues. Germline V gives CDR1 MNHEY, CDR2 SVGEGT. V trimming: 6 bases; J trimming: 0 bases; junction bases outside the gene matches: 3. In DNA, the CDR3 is TGTGCCAGCAGAACTAGCGGGGGCTACCAAGAGACCCAGTACTTC. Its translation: CASRTSGGYQETQYF.

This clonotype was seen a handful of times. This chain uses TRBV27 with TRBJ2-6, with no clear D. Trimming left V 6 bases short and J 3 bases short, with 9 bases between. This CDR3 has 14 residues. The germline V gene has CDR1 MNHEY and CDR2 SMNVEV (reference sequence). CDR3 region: CASSPALGANVLTF. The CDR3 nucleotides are TGTGCCAGCAGCCCAGCTCTTGGGGCCAACGTCCTGACTTTC. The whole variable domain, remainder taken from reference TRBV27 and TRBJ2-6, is EAQVTQNPRYLITVTGKKLTVTCSQNMNHEYMSWYRQDPGLGLRQIYYSMNVEVTDKGDVPEGYKVSRKEKRNFPLILESPSPNQTSLYFCASSPALGANVLTFGAGSRLTVL.

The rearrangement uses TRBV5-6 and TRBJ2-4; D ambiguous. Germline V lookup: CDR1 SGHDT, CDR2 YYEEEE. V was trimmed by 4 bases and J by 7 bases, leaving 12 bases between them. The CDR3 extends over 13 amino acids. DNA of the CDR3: TGTGCCAGCAGCGAGGTGAGGACGAACATTCAGTACTTC. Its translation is CASSEVRTNIQYF.

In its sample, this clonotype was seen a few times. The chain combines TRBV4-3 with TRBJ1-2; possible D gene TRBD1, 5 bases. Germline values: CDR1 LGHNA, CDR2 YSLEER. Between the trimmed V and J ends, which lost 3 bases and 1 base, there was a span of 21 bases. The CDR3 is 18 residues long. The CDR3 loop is CASSQALGTVGDNYGYTF. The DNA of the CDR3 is TGCGCCAGCAGCCAGGCCCTCGGGACGGTAGGAGATAACTATGGCTACACCTTC.

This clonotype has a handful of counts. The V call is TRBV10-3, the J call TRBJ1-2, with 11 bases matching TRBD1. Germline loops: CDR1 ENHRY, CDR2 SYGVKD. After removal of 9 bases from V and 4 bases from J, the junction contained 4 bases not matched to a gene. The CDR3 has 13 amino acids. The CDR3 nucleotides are TGTGCCATAAATGGACAGGGGGCCTATGGCTACACCTTC. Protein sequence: CAINGQGAYGYTF.

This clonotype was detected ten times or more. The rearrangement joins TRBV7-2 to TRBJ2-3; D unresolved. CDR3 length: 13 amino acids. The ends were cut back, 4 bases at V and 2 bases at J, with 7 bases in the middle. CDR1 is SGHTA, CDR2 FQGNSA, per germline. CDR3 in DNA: TGTGCCAGCAGCTCGGACCACACAGATACGCAGTATTTT. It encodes CASSSDHTDTQYF. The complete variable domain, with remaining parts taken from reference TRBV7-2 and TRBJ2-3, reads GAGVSQSPSNKVTEKGKDVELRCDPISGHTALYWYRQSLGQGLEFLIYFQGNSAPDKSGLPSDRFSAERTGGSVSTLTIQRTQQEDSAVYLCASSSDHTDTQYFGPGTRLTVL.

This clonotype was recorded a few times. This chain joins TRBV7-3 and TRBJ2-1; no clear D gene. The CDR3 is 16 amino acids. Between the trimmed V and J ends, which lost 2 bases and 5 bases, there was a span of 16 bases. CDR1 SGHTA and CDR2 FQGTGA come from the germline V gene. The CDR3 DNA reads TGTGCCAGCAGCTTATTAATAGAGCTTTTCCACAATGAGCAGTTCTTC. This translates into CASSLLIELFHNEQFF. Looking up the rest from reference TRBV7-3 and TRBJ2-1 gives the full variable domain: GAGVSQTPSNKVTEKGKYVELRCDPISGHTALYWYRQSLGQGPEFLIYFQGTGAADDSGLPNDRFFAVRPEGSVSTLKIQRTERGDSAVYLCASSLLIELFHNEQFFGPGTRLTVL.

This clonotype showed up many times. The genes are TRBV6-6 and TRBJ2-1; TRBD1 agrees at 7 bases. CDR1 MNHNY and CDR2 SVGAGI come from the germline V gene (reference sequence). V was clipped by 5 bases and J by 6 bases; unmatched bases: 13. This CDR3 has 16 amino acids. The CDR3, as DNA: TGTGCCAGCAGTGACCAACCGGGACAGCCTGGCAATGAGCAGTTCTTC. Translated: CASSDQPGQPGNEQFF.